These T cell receptor beta chains were read from a single sample in a study of CD8 T cells in Susac syndrome. TCRdb processed the immunoSEQ multiplex PCR reads anew with MiXCR; each CDR3 protein has one entry. In the table there are about 250,000 distinct CDR3 sequences, 90% to 95% of which are singletons. Sequencing was carried out using CD4+ T cells from PBMCs. The receptors stem from a human donor with multiple sclerosis. CDR3s include the opening cysteine and the closing phenylalanine or tryptophan. A D gene is named only where the DNA matches it firmly. Some rows mark clone size as missing; the rest say once, few, many or name a class of expanded clone.

once - TRBJ2-3 TRBV7-2 CASSLAGGTNTDTQYF TGTGCCAGCAGCTTAGCGGGGGGGACAAACACAGATACGCAGTATTTT
- - TRBJ2-3 TRBV18 CASSPSRVRTDTQYF TGTGCCAGCTCACCCAGCAGGGTGAGGACAGATACGCAGTATTTT
once - TRBJ1-5 TRBV5-1 CASSRDGNSNQPQHF TGCGCCAGCAGCCGGGACGGAAATAGCAATCAGCCCCAGCATTTT
- TRBD1 TRBJ1-5 TRBV20-1 CSAQRNPGPRGDQPQHF TGCAGTGCCCAACGCAACCCAGGCCCCAGGGGGGATCAGCCCCAGCATTTT
once - TRBJ1-1 TRBV9 CASSVGIGVNTEAFF TGTGCCAGCAGCGTAGGGATAGGAGTGAACACTGAAGCTTTCTTT
few - TRBJ1-5 TRBV3-1 CASSQDWQGSQPQHF TGTGCCAGCAGCCAAGATTGGCAGGGGAGTCAGCCCCAGCATTTT
- - TRBJ2-7 TRBV7-8 CASSDGTPYEQYF TGTGCCAGCAGCGACGGGACTCCCTACGAGCAGTACTTC
- TRBD2 TRBJ2-3 TRBV4-2 CASSTSGREADTQYF TGTGCCAGCAGCACAAGCGGGAGGGAGGCAGATACGCAGTATTTT
- - TRBJ2-1 TRBV14 CASSQAHVGTHNEQFF TGTGCCAGCAGCCAAGCTCATGTGGGCACTCACAATGAGCAGTTCTTC
- - TRBJ2-7 TRBV28 CASSHPGRSSYEQYF TGTGCCAGCAGTCACCCGGGACGTAGCTCCTACGAGCAGTACTTC
- - TRBJ1-2 TRBV28 CASRSEGYGYTF TGTGCCAGCAGATCGGAGGGCTATGGCTACACCTTC
- - TRBJ2-3 TRBV20-1 CSAREADRADTQYF TGCAGTGCTAGGGAAGCGGACCGGGCAGATACGCAGTATTTT
- - TRBJ2-2 TRBV10-3 CAISGRGELFF TGTGCCATCAGTGGAAGGGGGGAGCTGTTTTTT
- TRBD1 TRBJ1-4 TRBV2 CASSVPTTGVNEKLFF TGTGCCAGCAGTGTACCAACTACAGGGGTTAATGAAAAACTGTTTTTT
- - TRBJ2-7 TRBV12-3/TRBV12-4 CASTSWDPYEQYF TGTGCCAGCACCTCATGGGATCCCTACGAGCAGTACTTC
- TRBD1 TRBJ1-1 TRBV5-1 CASSSGQGAGTEAFF TGCGCCAGCAGCTCAGGACAGGGGGCGGGGACTGAAGCTTTCTTT
- TRBD2 TRBJ2-5 TRBV28 CASSFLSSGAQETQYF TGTGCCAGCAGTTTCCTCTCCAGCGGGGCGCAAGAGACCCAGTACTTC
- TRBD1 TRBJ2-7 TRBV29-1 CSVEVGQGGDEQYF TGCAGCGTTGAAGTTGGACAGGGGGGAGACGAGCAGTACTTC
- - TRBJ1-5 TRBV18 CASSPSSNQPQHF TGTGCCAGCTCCCCCTCTTCCAATCAGCCCCAGCATTTT
few - TRBJ1-5 TRBV2 CASSGAVDSNQPQHF TGTGCCAGCAGTGGGGCAGTCGATAGCAATCAGCCCCAGCATTTT
- - TRBJ1-4 TRBV24-1 CATSDGTTGEKLFF TGTGCCACCAGTGATGGAACAACCGGAGAAAAACTGTTTTTT
- TRBD2 TRBJ2-1 TRBV5-8 CASSLGTSLGLFDEQFF TGTGCCAGCAGCTTGGGGACTAGCCTTGGTCTATTCGATGAGCAGTTCTTC
- - TRBJ2-2 TRBV29-1 CSVGESTGELFF TGCAGCGTAGGGGAATCAACCGGGGAGCTGTTTTTT
- - TRBJ1-3 TRBV30 CAWSRSRIGPGSENTIYF TGTGCCTGGAGTCGATCCCGGATTGGACCGGGAAGTGAAAACACCATATATTTT
once TRBD1 TRBJ2-6 TRBV2 CASSSTGAGANVLTF TGTGCCAGCAGTTCCACAGGGGCTGGGGCCAACGTCCTGACTTTC
- TRBD2 TRBJ2-3 TRBV3-1 CASSRTSLGPDTQYF TGTGCCAGCAGCCGGACTAGTTTGGGGCCAGATACGCAGTATTTT
- - TRBJ2-1 TRBV6-5 CASSSIGEQFF TGTGCCAGCAGTTCCATTGGTGAGCAGTTCTTC
- - TRBJ2-6 TRBV3-1 CASSQVQVGGSGANVLTF TGTGCCAGCAGCCAAGTACAGGTGGGAGGCTCTGGGGCCAACGTCCTGACTTTC
- TRBD1 TRBJ2-1 TRBV3-1 CASSQEGQGANNEQFF TGTGCCAGCAGCCAAGAGGGACAGGGGGCGAACAATGAGCAGTTCTTC
- TRBD1 TRBJ1-4 TRBV20-1 CSARPRGLQSSPF TGCAGTGCTAGACCCAGGGGGCTTCAAAGTTCCCCTTTT
- TRBD2 TRBJ2-1 TRBV19 CASSIGGGGAVF TGTGCCAGTAGTATTGGGGGCGGGGGGGCGGTCTTC
- - TRBJ2-3 TRBV20-1 CSARGTGARGTRTDTQYF TGCAGTGCTAGAGGCACGGGGGCGCGGGGAACTCGCACAGATACGCAGTATTTT
- TRBD1 TRBJ1-2 TRBV7-3 CASSLSQTGVGYTF TGTGCCAGCAGCCTTAGTCAGACAGGGGTAGGCTACACCTTC
- - TRBJ2-7 TRBV6-6 CASSSASTYEQYF TGTGCCAGCAGTTCAGCGTCGACCTACGAGCAGTACTTC
- - TRBJ1-1 TRBV29-1 CSVGSETRMMNTEAFF TGCAGCGTCGGCTCCGAGACACGGATGATGAACACTGAAGCTTTCTTT
- TRBD2 TRBJ2-1 TRBV5-4 CASSTPTSGRGNEQFF TGTGCCAGCAGCACTCCGACTAGCGGAAGGGGGAATGAGCAGTTCTTC
- - TRBJ1-1 TRBV1 CTSSQEFPQGRTEAFF TGCACCAGCAGCCAAGAATTTCCACAGGGGAGGACTGAAGCTTTCTTT
- - TRBJ2-7 TRBV12-3/TRBV12-4 CASSLGRGPWNEQYF TGTGCCAGCAGTTTAGGGAGGGGCCCCTGGAACGAGCAGTACTTC
- - TRBJ2-3 TRBV27 CASSLMGSTDTQYF TGTGCCAGCAGCCTAATGGGGAGCACAGATACGCAGTATTTT
- - TRBJ2-1 TRBV28 CASSLSGSRNEQFF TGTGCCAGCAGTTTATCGGGTAGCAGGAATGAGCAGTTCTTC
- TRBD2 TRBJ2-5 TRBV2 CASSDPGGGPKETQYF TGTGCCAGCAGTGACCCTGGCGGGGGACCAAAAGAGACCCAGTACTTC
- - TRBJ1-2 TRBV19 CASSSDINYGYTF TGTGCCAGTAGTTCCGACATTAACTATGGCTACACCTTC
- - TRBJ1-4 TRBV3-1 CASSQDYGGEKLFF TGTGCCAGCAGCCAAGATTATGGAGGGGAAAAACTGTTTTTT
- TRBD1 TRBJ2-2 TRBV29-1 CSGQGFTGELFF TGCAGCGGACAGGGATTCACCGGGGAGCTGTTTTTT
- - TRBJ2-7 TRBV3-1 CASSHGGTARSYEQYF TGTGCCAGCAGCCACGGCGGGACAGCGAGGTCCTACGAGCAGTACTTC
- - TRBJ2-7 TRBV6-1 CASSSPRSYEQYF TGTGCCAGCAGTTCTCCTAGATCCTACGAGCAGTACTTC
- - TRBJ2-6 TRBV9 CASSVGLEGPQFSGANVLTF TGTGCCAGCAGCGTAGGGTTGGAGGGTCCTCAATTCTCTGGGGCCAACGTCCTGACTTTC
once - TRBJ2-3 TRBV24-1 CATSDGGVGTDTQYF TGTGCCACCAGTGATGGGGGAGTAGGCACAGATACGCAGTATTTT
- - TRBJ2-7 TRBV6-1 CASSATRSSYEQYF TGTGCCAGCAGTGCCACGAGGAGCTCCTACGAGCAGTACTTC
- - TRBJ1-4 TRBV18 CASSPDGTTNEKLFF TGTGCCAGCTCCCCGGACGGAACAACTAATGAAAAACTGTTTTTT
- TRBD2 TRBJ2-5 TRBV20-1 CSARGTSGSLGETQYF TGCAGTGCTAGGGGGACTAGCGGGAGTCTGGGGGAGACCCAGTACTTC
- - TRBJ1-4 TRBV5-1 CASRVVTTNEKLFF TGCGCCAGCAGGGTGGTGACCACTAATGAAAAACTGTTTTTT